Listed below are T cell receptor beta chains from one sample, sequenced in a study of cytotoxic CD8 clonotypes in ibrutinib-treated CLL. Sequencing was performed with immunoSEQ multiplex PCR; in TCRdb, only in-frame clones are kept and a portion is missing. Of tens of thousands of clones detected, approximately 68% appear once; the ten largest clones hold 25% to 30%. Sequences were derived from PBMCs, sampled after 24 months of ibrutinib treatment. Receptors originate from a human donor with chronic lymphocytic leukemia. Both conserved end residues are part of each CDR3. Fields, in order: D gene, J gene, clone size, V gene, CDR3 DNA, CDR3 protein. D genes are given only for firm matches. Expanded clones get a size class; other rows say once, few or many, or leave the size out.

>NA|TRBJ1-3|NA|TRBV11-2
TGTGCCAGCAGCCCATTCACAGGGACTGGAAACACCATATATTTT
CASSPFTGTGNTIYF
>NA|TRBJ1-1|NA|TRBV4-2
TGTGCCAGCAGCCAAGGAGGGTTCGAGAACACTGAAGCTTTCTTT
CASSQGGFENTEAFF
>NA|TRBJ2-3|few|TRBV4-1
TGCGCCAGCAGCCAAGATAAGAGGGGCCTCGCAGATACGCAGTATTTT
CASSQDKRGLADTQYF
>NA|TRBJ1-6|NA|TRBV2
TGTGCCAGCAGAGTCGGACAGCACTATAATTCACCCCTCCACTTT
CASRVGQHYNSPLHF
>TRBD1|TRBJ2-7|NA|TRBV27
TGTGCCAGCAGTCCCGGACAGGGGACGGCCTACGAGCAGTACTTC
CASSPGQGTAYEQYF
>NA|TRBJ2-3|NA|TRBV10-1
TGCGCCAGCAGTGAGTCGACACAATTTGGAGATACGCAGTATTTT
CASSESTQFGDTQYF
>NA|TRBJ1-4|once|TRBV10-2
TGCGCCAGCAGTGAGTCGCGGGCACCCCGCGGAACTAATGAAAAACTGTTTTTT
CASSESRAPRGTNEKLFF
>NA|TRBJ1-5|few|TRBV2
TGTGCCAGCAGACTAATAGGTGGGACAAGCAATCAGCCCCAGCATTTT
CASRLIGGTSNQPQHF
>TRBD1|TRBJ1-5|NA|TRBV18
TGTGCCAGCTCACCATTCGGGACAGGGGTGATCAATCAGCCCCAGCATTTT
CASSPFGTGVINQPQHF
>NA|TRBJ1-2|NA|TRBV19
TGTGCCAGTAGGGTACAGGGCGGCTATGGCTACACCTTC
CASRVQGGYGYTF
>TRBD1|TRBJ1-2|few|TRBV27
TGTGCCAGCAGTAACCGGGACAGGGGGCTCTATGGCTACACCTTC
CASSNRDRGLYGYTF
>NA|TRBJ2-5|NA|TRBV5-1
TGCGCCAGCAGCTCCACCAGGGGTGCCAAAGAGACCCAGTACTTC
CASSSTRGAKETQYF
>TRBD2|TRBJ2-7|few|TRBV5-4
TGTGCCAGCAGCATCGACGGCGGGAGCTCCTACGAGCAGTACTTC
CASSIDGGSSYEQYF
>TRBD2|TRBJ2-7|few|TRBV11-3
TGTGCCAGCAGCTTACTGCACCTAATAGCGGGGGCCTACGAGCAGTACTTC
CASSLLHLIAGAYEQYF
>TRBD2|TRBJ2-2|NA|TRBV4-2
TGTGCCAGCAGCCTCGGACTAGCGGTCGGGGAGCTGTTTTTT
CASSLGLAVGELFF
>NA|TRBJ2-2|once|TRBV5-1
TGCGCCAGCAGCTTGACGGGGGGCGACACCGGGGAGCTGTTTTTT
CASSLTGGDTGELFF
>NA|TRBJ1-2|NA|TRBV10-1
TGCGCCAGCAGTGGGATCATGGGCTATGGCTACACCTTC
CASSGIMGYGYTF
>NA|TRBJ1-2|NA|TRBV11-3
TGTGCCAGCAGCTTAGATTCTTCAGGCTATGGCTACACCTTC
CASSLDSSGYGYTF
>TRBD1|TRBJ1-1|medium-sized|TRBV25-1
TGTGCCAGCAGTGAGTCTAGGGACAGGATCACTGAAGCTTTCTTT
CASSESRDRITEAFF
>NA|TRBJ2-4|NA|TRBV19
TGTGCCAGTAACAGGGATACTACCAAAAACATTCAGTACTTC
CASNRDTTKNIQYF
>NA|TRBJ2-7|NA|TRBV11-2
TGTGCCAGCAGCCGAACCGGACGGCTAGAGCAGTACTTC
CASSRTGRLEQYF
>NA|TRBJ2-7|NA|TRBV29-1
TGCAGCGTTACAGACCGACAGAAGGGCTACGAGCAGTACTTC
CSVTDRQKGYEQYF
>TRBD1|TRBJ1-1|few|TRBV30
TGTGCCTGGAGCGACACAGGGGTGAGGGGCGCTTTCTTT
CAWSDTGVRGAFF
>NA|TRBJ1-4|NA|TRBV6-6
TGTGCCAGCAGTTACCGGGTCCCTAACAGGGTTGAAAAACTGTTTTTT
CASSYRVPNRVEKLFF
>NA|TRBJ2-7|few|TRBV5-4
TGTGCCAGCCACCCGCCAGGGGATGGCTACGAGCAGTACTTC
CASHPPGDGYEQYF
>NA|TRBJ2-5|NA|TRBV5-1
TGCGCCAGCAGCTACAATGAAGAGACCCAGTACTTC
CASSYNEETQYF
>NA|TRBJ2-5|NA|TRBV5-1
TGCGCCAGCAGCTTGGTCTCAGAAGAGACCCAGTACTTC
CASSLVSEETQYF
>NA|TRBJ1-2|NA|TRBV11-2
TGTGCCAGCAGCTTAGACCCGGGGGGGTTTTCGGGCTACACCTTC
CASSLDPGGFSGYTF
>TRBD1|TRBJ1-2|NA|TRBV5-1
TGCGCCAGCAGCTTTGCTGGACAGGCTTATGGCTACACCTTC
CASSFAGQAYGYTF
>NA|TRBJ2-2|NA|TRBV13
TGTGCCAGCAGCTTCCAGGGAATCGCGAACACCGGGGAGCTGTTTTTT
CASSFQGIANTGELFF
>NA|TRBJ2-3|NA|TRBV10-1
TGCGCCAGCAGTGTGAGCTCTCCCGTCACAGATACGCAGTATTTT
CASSVSSPVTDTQYF
>NA|TRBJ1-6|NA|TRBV19
TGTGCCAGTAGGGAAAACTATAATTCACCCCTCCACTTT
CASRENYNSPLHF
>NA|TRBJ2-5|NA|TRBV19
TGTGCCAGTAGTATAGACGAGACCCAGTACTTC
CASSIDETQYF
>NA|TRBJ1-1|medium-sized|TRBV19
TGTGCCAGTACCTCATACCCCATAGGCAACACTGAAGCTTTCTTT
CASTSYPIGNTEAFF
>NA|TRBJ2-2|few|TRBV4-1
TGCGCCAGCAGCCAATCCGGGACTTCGACCGGGGAGCTGTTTTTT
CASSQSGTSTGELFF
>NA|TRBJ2-7|many|TRBV4-1
TGCGCCAGCAGCCAAATCGCAGGGGACTACGAGCAGTACTTC
CASSQIAGDYEQYF
>NA|TRBJ2-3|NA|TRBV4-1
TGCGCCAGCAGCCAAGAAACAGGGCTTACAGATACGCAGTATTTT
CASSQETGLTDTQYF
>TRBD1|TRBJ1-1|NA|TRBV19
TGTGCCAGTAGTATCGGACAGGCCTTGAACACTGAAGCTTTCTTT
CASSIGQALNTEAFF
>NA|TRBJ1-2|NA|TRBV19
TGTGCCAGTAGTATAGATCTATTGGCGGGGTCAGGGATTGCCTATGGCTACACCTTC
CASSIDLLAGSGIAYGYTF
>TRBD1|TRBJ2-7|NA|TRBV27
TGTGCCAGCAGTTCCCGGACAGGGGTCAGGGGCTACGAGCAGTACTTC
CASSSRTGVRGYEQYF
>TRBD1|TRBJ1-5|NA|TRBV19
TGTGCCATATCTCCGGACAGGAGTAGCAATCAGCCCCAGCATTTT
CAISPDRSSNQPQHF
>TRBD1|TRBJ1-6|NA|TRBV7-9
TGTGCCAGCAGCCCCGGGACAGGGAGTTCACCCCTCCACTTT
CASSPGTGSSPLHF
>TRBD1|TRBJ1-6|once|TRBV30
TGTGCCTGGGTAAGACAGGGGGCGTCAGATAATTCACCCCTCCACTTT
CAWVRQGASDNSPLHF
>NA|TRBJ1-1|few|TRBV29-1
TGCAGCGTTGAACGGTGGGCTTTCTTT
CSVERWAFF
>TRBD1|TRBJ2-2|NA|TRBV11-2
TGTGCCAGCAGCCCCAGCCGCGGGCAGGGGGTGGCCGGGGAGCTGTTTTTT
CASSPSRGQGVAGELFF
>NA|TRBJ2-2|NA|TRBV7-6
TGTGCCAGCAGCCTCGCAGGTGGACCTCAGGAGCTGTTTTTT
CASSLAGGPQELFF
>TRBD1|TRBJ1-4|NA|TRBV2
TGTGCCAGCAGTGGACAGGGGCAGGGGGGTGAAAAACTGTTTTTT
CASSGQGQGGEKLFF
>NA|TRBJ1-1|NA|TRBV11-2
TGTGCCAGCAGCTTTAGCCTTGGAAACACTGAAGCTTTCTTT
CASSFSLGNTEAFF
>NA|TRBJ1-2|NA|TRBV30
TGTGCCTGGAGTGCTCGACGGAACTATGGCTACACCTTC
CAWSARRNYGYTF
>NA|TRBJ2-3|NA|TRBV9
TGTGCCAGCAGCCCCTGGTCCCTGACAGATACGCAGTATTTT
CASSPWSLTDTQYF
>NA|TRBJ1-2|NA|TRBV25-1
TGTGCCAGCAGTGCGGCCAGGGGCTATGGCTACACCTTC
CASSAARGYGYTF
>NA|TRBJ2-7|few|TRBV5-1
TGCGCCAGCAGCCGGACTCAGTACGAGCAGTACTTC
CASSRTQYEQYF
>NA|TRBJ2-7|NA|TRBV4-1
TGCGCCAGCAGCCATCCCGGGGGATCCTACGAGCAGTACTTC
CASSHPGGSYEQYF
>NA|TRBJ2-3|few|TRBV4-2
TGTGCCAGCAGCCAAGAGGGGAGCACAGATACGCAGTATTTT
CASSQEGSTDTQYF
>NA|TRBJ1-1|NA|TRBV11-2
TGTGCCAGCAGCTTAGTGGGCCTGCGACTGAACACTGAAGCTTTCTTT
CASSLVGLRLNTEAFF
>NA|TRBJ2-6|NA|TRBV5-6
TGTGCCAGCAGCCCAGGTGGGGCCGGGGCCAACGTCCTGACTTTC
CASSPGGAGANVLTF